This TCR beta chain derives from a study of T cell responses to AZD1222 COVID-19 vaccine. Study-wide results and caveats: It was only a handful of AZD1222 recipients who were seropositive at baseline.

The CDR3 is made up of 16 amino acids. Germline CDR1 reads MGHRA; CDR2 reads YSYEKL. V lost 2 bases and J 8 bases, leaving 21 bases between the germline ends. Repertoires were generated with immunoSEQ multiplex PCR, while TCRdb's copy carries only in-frame clones and drops some. The sample yields some 190,000 clones, roughly 91% seen once. As to this clone: Its specificity is not known.

The genes are TRBV4-1 and TRBJ1-2, with D tentatively TRBD1 (5 bases). The sample in question was peripheral blood, obtained 28 days after the second AZD1222 dose. The clonotype was recovered from an adult who received the AZD1222 COVID-19 vaccine. The chain's CDR3 is CASSQIGRRGDWGYTF. The DNA for the CDR3 is TGCGCCAGCAGCCAAATAGGACGCCGAGGGGATTGGGGCTACACCTTC.